This T cell receptor beta chain was recorded in a study of blood T cell repertoires in COVID-19. Looking at the study overall: COVID-19 samples from acute and convalescent phases originated in the United States, Italy and Spain. PBMCs, B-cell-depleted T cells, or T cells provided the cDNA or gDNA that made up the material.

As originally analysed: Quantification of nucleated cells was approximated via reference gene primer amplification. Method: immunoSEQ multiplex PCR; TCRdb's copy keeps in-frame clones and lacks some. The D gene and trimming were derived from the DNA, and the V and J assignments and clone size from that table. This sample has approximately 230,000 clones, with around 80% found just once. This CDR3 spans 14 amino acids. CDR1 is MNHEY, CDR2 SVGEGT, per germline. Trimming shortened V by 6 bases and J by 2 bases, and 13 bases separated the two germline ends. Sample: peripheral blood. This receptor was obtained from a man younger than 45 with active or convalescent COVID-19. V usage is TRBV6-2 or TRBV6-3 and J usage is TRBJ2-5, with D maybe TRBD1 (5 bases). The CDR3 nucleotides read TGTGCCAGCAGCTTACTCCGACAGCAAGAGACCCAGTACTTC. Translation gives CASSLLRQQETQYF.